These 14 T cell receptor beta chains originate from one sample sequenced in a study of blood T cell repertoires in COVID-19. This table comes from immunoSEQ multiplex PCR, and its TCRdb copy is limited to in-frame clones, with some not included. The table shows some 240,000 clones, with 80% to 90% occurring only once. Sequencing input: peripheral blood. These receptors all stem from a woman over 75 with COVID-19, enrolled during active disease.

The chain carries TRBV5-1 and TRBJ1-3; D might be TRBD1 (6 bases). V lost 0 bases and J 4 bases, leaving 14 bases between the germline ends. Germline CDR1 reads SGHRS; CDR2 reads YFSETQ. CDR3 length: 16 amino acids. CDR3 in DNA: TGCGCCAGCAGCTTGGAGAGCGCAGGACAGGGAAACACCATATATTTT. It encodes CASSLESAGQGNTIYF.

The CDR3 loop reads CSASPVNEQFF. The CDR3, as DNA: TGCAGTGCTAGTCCAGTTAATGAGCAGTTCTTC. V gene TRBV20-1 combines with J gene TRBJ2-1, with unresolved D. In germline, CDR1 is DFQATT, CDR2 SNEGSKA (reference sequence). Trimming took off 3 bases at V and 7 bases at J, with 7 bases between the two ends. The CDR3 has 11 amino acids.

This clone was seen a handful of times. The CDR3 reads CATSDRDRVDGYTF. The CDR3 nucleotides read TGTGCCACCAGTGACCGGGACAGGGTTGACGGCTACACCTTC. The V gene is TRBV24-1, the J gene TRBJ1-2; TRBD1 agrees at 9 bases. V was pared by 4 bases and J by 8 bases, with 7 bases of the junction left unmatched. CDR3 size: 14 residues. Germline V gene data show CDR1 as KGHDR and CDR2 as SFDVKD.

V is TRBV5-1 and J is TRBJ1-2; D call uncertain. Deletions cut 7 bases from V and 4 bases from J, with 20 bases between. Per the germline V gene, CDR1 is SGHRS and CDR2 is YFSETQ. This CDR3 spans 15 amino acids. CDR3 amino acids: CASQRDSLLGYGYTF. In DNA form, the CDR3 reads TGCGCCAGCCAGAGGGATAGCCTGCTAGGCTATGGCTACACCTTC.

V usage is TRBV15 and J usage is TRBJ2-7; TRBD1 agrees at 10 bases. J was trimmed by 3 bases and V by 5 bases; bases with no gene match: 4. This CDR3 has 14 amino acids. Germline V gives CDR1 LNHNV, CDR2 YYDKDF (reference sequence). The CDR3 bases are TGTGCCACCAGCTCACGGACAGGGGGCTACGAGCAGTACTTC. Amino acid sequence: CATSSRTGGYEQYF.

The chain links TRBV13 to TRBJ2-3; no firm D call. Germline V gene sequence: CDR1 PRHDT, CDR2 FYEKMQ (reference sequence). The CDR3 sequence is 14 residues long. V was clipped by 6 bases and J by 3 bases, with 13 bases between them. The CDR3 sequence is CASSYRQITDTQYF. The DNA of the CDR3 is TGTGCCAGCAGTTACCGACAAATTACAGATACGCAGTATTTT.

CDR3: CAWTRGEVEAFF. The CDR3 nucleotides are TGTGCCTGGACCCGGGGTGAGGTTGAAGCTTTCTTT. This chain joins TRBV30 and TRBJ1-1; D unresolved. V lost 4 bases and J lost 7, with 13 bases in between. This CDR3 has 12 residues. CDR1 and CDR2 from the germline V gene are GTSNPN and SVGIG (reference sequence).

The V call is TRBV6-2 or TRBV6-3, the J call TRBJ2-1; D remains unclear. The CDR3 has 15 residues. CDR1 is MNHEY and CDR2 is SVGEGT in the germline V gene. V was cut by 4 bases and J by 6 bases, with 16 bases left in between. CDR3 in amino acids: CASSSNLGFPNEQFF. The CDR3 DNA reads TGTGCCAGCAGTTCAAACCTCGGGTTCCCCAATGAGCAGTTCTTC.

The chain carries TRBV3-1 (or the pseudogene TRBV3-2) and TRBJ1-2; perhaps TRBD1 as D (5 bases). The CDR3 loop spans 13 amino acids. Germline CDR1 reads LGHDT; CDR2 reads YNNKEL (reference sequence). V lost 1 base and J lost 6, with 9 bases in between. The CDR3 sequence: CASSQAVGDGYTF. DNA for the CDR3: TGTGCCAGCAGCCAAGCGGTAGGGGATGGCTACACCTTC.

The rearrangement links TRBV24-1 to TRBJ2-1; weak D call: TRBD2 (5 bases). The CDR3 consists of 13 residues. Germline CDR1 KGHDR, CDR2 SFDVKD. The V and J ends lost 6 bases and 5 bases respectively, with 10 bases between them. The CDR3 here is CATSPSLNNEQFF. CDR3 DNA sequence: TGTGCCACCAGTCCTAGCCTTAACAATGAGCAGTTCTTC.

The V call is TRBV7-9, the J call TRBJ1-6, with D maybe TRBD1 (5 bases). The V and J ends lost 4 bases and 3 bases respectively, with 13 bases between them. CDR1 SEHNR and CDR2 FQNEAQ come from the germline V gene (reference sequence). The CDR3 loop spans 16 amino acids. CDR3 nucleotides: TGTGCCAGCAGCTCAAGGGAAACAGGCTATAATTCACCCCTCCACTTT. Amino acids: CASSSRETGYNSPLHF.

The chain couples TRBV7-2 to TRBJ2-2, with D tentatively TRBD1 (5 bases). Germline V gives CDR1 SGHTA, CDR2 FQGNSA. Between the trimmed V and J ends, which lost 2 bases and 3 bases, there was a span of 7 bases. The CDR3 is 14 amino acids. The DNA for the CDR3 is TGTGCCAGCAGCTTACAGGGCTACACCGGGGAGCTGTTTTTT. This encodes CASSLQGYTGELFF.

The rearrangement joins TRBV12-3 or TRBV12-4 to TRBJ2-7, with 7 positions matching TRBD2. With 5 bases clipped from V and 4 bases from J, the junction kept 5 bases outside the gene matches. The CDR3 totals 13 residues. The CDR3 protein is CASSPGRKYEQYF. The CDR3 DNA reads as TGTGCCAGCAGTCCCGGGAGGAAATACGAGCAGTACTTC.

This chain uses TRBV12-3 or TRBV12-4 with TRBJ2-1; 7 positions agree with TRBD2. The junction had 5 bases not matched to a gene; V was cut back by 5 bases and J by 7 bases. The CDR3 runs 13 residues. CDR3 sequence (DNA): TGTGCCAGCAGTCCGGGACTACCAAATGAGCAGTTCTTC. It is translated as CASSPGLPNEQFF.